This section outlines one T cell receptor beta chain sequence together with its context. The sample is drawn from a study of blood T cells in healthy people across ages. CDR1 and CDR2 (germline): SGHRS, YFSETQ. The CDR3 extends over 15 amino acids. The trim removed 4 bases at V and 6 bases at J, leaving 3 bases unmatched. Primers used in a second PCR of roughly 6 to 11 cycles were a sample-barcoded 5' primer and a J-beta primer mix. TCRdb itself ran the 5' RACE reads through MiXCR, one entry per CDR3 protein. The repertoire holds around 2 million distinct CDR3 sequences, with about 39% as singletons. At least 7 million PBMCs were isolated per sample.

The origin of this receptor is a human donor in good health. The chain combines TRBV5-1 with TRBJ2-3, with 15 bases aligning to TRBD2. The sequenced sample was blood. CDR3 bases: TGCGCCAGCAGCCGCGGGACTAGCGGGGGGGATACGCAGTATTTT. This gives the protein CASSRGTSGGDTQYF.